This T cell receptor beta chain was captured in a study of CD8 T cells in Susac syndrome (dated by TCRdb to between 2018 and 2020). Concerning the study at large: The study used repertoire sequencing to test whether antigen drove CD8+ T cell activation and differentiation in Susac syndrome.

V gives up 7 bases and J gives up 4 bases, and the segment between their germline ends measures 17 bases. The CDR3 runs 13 residues from the cysteine to the phenylalanine. Solely the CDR3 DNA is kept, with 39 bases framed from the first base. CDR1 and CDR2 are read off the germline V gene as SQVTM and ANQGSEA. Peripheral blood CD8+ and CD4+ T cells from healthy donors, Susac syndrome patients and multiple sclerosis patients were profiled by high-throughput TCR beta sequencing. Healthy donors were age- and sex-matched controls. Bulk CD8+ and CD4+ T cells were purified by magnetic negative isolation, while CD8+ TEMRA cells were enriched using FACS. Blood was drawn into EDTA tubes, processed within 24 hours, and PBMCs were isolated by density gradient centrifugation. PBMCs intended for TCR sequencing were cryopreserved in liquid nitrogen and thawed later in a water bath at 37 degrees C. A purity of at least 90% was achieved for sorted or isolated CD4+, CD8+ and CD8+ TEMRA cells.

RNA was extracted with the RNeasy kit and 0.5 to 1 ug was reverse transcribed using random hexamers. The immunoSEQ multiplex PCR assay, which covers 54 Vbeta and 13 Jbeta segments, was used to amplify TCR beta CDR3 regions. PCR amplification bias was corrected by using a synthetic template baseline for primer optimization and computational correction. As for the original processing: Reads were assigned to V, D and J genes according to IMGT and analyzed in immunoSEQ Analyzer, with only productive sequences retained. To calculate clonality, Shannon entropy was normalized by log2 of the number of productive unique sequences and then subtracted from one. For each patient and control, public and private clones were evaluated among the 100 most prevalent clones. Clones were defined as Susac-specific if absent from the healthy and MS cohorts, from 1052 published viral clones and from other ImmuneACCESS disease sequences. TCRdb reprocessed the public reads (quality trimming at Q25 with fastp, clone calling with MiXCR) and kept in-frame beta chains. Identical CDR3 proteins give one entry, which carries the most common genes and DNA. The V and J calls here are based on TCRdb, not the publication. Across this sample there are 150,000 or so distinct CDR3 sequences, with around 93% seen only once. Clones ranked in the top ten supply 0.13% of the sample.

Comment on this clonotype: This receptor's antigen is unknown. Base quality data are lacking; no much larger clone is found one base away.

Overall study outcomes, separate from this receptor: The study acknowledged that relatively few individuals were included in the TCR sequencing and HLA analysis.

Recombination connected TRBV29-1 to TRBJ2-7, with TRBD1 as a weak D call on 6 bases. The source of this sequence is a human donor in good health. Sample: CD4+ T cells from PBMCs. The DNA sequence follows: TGCAGCGCCACGCCGGGACAAGAATACGAGCAGTACTTC. It specifies CSATPGQEYEQYF.